Detailed here is one TCR beta chain. Its target is not known. This sample was taken from a study of shared clonotypes between healthy human individuals. Study-level background: The plates for each donor numbered three CD4 naive, three CD4 memory, two CD8 naive and one CD8 memory. Findings of the study overall: A handful of donors had roughly 5% of their naive CD4 clonotypes in common. The generation probabilities recorded for non-shared clonotypes fell below those of clonotypes shared by all four donors.

Per the germline V gene, CDR1 is MGHRA and CDR2 is YSYEKL. CDR3 size: 14 residues. The germline V and J ends were trimmed by 0 bases and 5 bases, with 8 bases remaining between them. Measured with immunoSEQ multiplex PCR; TCRdb has only the in-frame clones, and not every one. The sample has some 2.1 million clones; less than 95% are singletons. Terminally differentiated effector memory CD45RA+ cells were left out of the naive CD8 fraction, which was CD45RO-negative and positively selected for CCR7. The J gene is TRBJ2-1, the V gene TRBV4-1; D is possibly TRBD1 or TRBD2 (5 bases each). The TCR was taken from a man aged 18 to 30 in good health. Input material: naive CD8+ T cells sorted from blood. DNA of the CDR3: TGCGCCAGCAGCCAAGATTCGGGACACAATGAGCAGTTCTTC. Translation: CASSQDSGHNEQFF.